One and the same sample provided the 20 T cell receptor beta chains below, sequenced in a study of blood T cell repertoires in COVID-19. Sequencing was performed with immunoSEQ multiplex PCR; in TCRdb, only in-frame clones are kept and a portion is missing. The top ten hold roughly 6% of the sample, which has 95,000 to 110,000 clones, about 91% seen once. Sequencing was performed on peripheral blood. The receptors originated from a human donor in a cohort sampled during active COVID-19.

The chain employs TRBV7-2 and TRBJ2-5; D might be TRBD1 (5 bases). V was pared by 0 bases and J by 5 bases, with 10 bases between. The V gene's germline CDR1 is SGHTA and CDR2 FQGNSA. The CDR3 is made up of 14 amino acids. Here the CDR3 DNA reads TGTGCCAGCAGCTTAGCAGGGGTATCGGAGACCCAGTACTTC. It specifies CASSLAGVSETQYF.

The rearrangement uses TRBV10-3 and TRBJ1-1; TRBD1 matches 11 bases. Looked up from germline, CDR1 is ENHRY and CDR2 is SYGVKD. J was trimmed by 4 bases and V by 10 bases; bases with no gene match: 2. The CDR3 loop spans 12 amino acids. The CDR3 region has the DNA TGTGCCACAGGGACAGGGGGCACTGAAGCTTTCTTT. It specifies CATGTGGTEAFF.

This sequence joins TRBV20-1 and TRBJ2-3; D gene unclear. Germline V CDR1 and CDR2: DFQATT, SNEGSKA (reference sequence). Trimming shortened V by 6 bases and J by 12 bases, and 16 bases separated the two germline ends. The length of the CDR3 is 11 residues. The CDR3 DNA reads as TGCAGTGCCCATACGGTGTCTGTTCAGTATTTT. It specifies CSAHTVSVQYF.

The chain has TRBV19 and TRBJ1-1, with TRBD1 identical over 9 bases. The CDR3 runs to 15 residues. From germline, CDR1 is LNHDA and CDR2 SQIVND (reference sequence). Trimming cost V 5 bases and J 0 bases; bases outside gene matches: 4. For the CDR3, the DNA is TGTGCCAGTAGTCGGGGACAGGGCTTGAACACTGAAGCTTTCTTT. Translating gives CASSRGQGLNTEAFF.

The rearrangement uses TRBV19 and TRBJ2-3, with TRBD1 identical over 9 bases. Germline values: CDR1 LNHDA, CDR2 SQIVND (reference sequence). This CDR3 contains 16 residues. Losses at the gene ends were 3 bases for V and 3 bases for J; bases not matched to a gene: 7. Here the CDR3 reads CASSIPGQGGTDTQYF. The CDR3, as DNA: TGTGCCAGTAGTATCCCGGGACAGGGAGGGACAGATACGCAGTATTTT.

Here the CDR3 reads CASSYRAYGYTF. CDR3 bases: TGTGCCAGCAGTTACAGGGCATATGGCTACACCTTC. V is TRBV28 and J is TRBJ1-2; D perhaps matches TRBD1 (6 bases). Germline values: CDR1 MDHEN, CDR2 SYDVKM. The CDR3 covers 12 residues. Between the trimmed V and J ends, which lost 4 bases and 5 bases, there was a span of 8 bases.

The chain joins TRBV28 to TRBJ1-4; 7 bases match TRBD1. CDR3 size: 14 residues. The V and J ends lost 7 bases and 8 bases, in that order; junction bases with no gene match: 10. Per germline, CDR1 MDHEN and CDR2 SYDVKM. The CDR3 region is CASTATGRREKLFF. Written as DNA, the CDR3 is TGTGCCAGCACCGCGACAGGGAGGAGGGAAAAACTGTTTTTT. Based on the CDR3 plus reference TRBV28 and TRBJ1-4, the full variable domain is DVKVTQSSRYLVKRTGEKVFLECVQDMDHENMFWYRQDPGLGLRLIYFSYDVKMKEKGDIPEGYSVSREKKERFSLILESASTNQTSMYLCASTATGRREKLFFGSGTQLSVL.

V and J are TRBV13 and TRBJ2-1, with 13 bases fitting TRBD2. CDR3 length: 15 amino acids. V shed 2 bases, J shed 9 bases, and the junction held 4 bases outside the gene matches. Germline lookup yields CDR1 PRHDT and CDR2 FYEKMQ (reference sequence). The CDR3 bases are TGTGCCAGCAGCTTACGTACTAGCGGGGGGGGTGAGCAGTTCTTC. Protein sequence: CASSLRTSGGGEQFF.

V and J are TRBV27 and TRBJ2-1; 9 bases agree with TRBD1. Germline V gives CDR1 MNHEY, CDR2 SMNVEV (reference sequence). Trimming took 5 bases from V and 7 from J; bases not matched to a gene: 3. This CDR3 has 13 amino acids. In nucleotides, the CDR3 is TGTGCCAGCAGTGACAGGGGGGGAAATGAGCAGTTCTTC. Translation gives CASSDRGGNEQFF.

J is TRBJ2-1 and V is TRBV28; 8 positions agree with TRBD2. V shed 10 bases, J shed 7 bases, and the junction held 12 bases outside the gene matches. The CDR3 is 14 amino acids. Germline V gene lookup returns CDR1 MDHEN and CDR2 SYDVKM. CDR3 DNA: TGTGCCACTAAGACTAGCGCCGTACCTAATGAGCAGTTCTTC. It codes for CATKTSAVPNEQFF.

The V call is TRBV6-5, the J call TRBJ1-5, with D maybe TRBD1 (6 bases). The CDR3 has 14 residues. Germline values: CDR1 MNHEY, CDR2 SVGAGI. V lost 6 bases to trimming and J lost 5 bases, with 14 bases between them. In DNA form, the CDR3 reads TGTGCCAGCAGCGTAAGGGGGGGAGATCAGCCCCAGCATTTT. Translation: CASSVRGGDQPQHF.

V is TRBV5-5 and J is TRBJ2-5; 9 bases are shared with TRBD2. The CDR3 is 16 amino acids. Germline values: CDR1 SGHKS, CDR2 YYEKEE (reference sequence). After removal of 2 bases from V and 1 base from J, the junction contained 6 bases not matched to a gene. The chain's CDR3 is CASSLRASGVQETQYF. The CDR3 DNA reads TGTGCCAGCAGCTTACGGGCTAGCGGGGTCCAAGAGACCCAGTACTTC.

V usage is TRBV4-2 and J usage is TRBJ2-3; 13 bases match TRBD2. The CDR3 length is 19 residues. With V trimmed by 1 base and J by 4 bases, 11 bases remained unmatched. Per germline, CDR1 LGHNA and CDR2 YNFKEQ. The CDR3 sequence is CASSQVTGTSGIFSDTQYF. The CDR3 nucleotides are TGTGCCAGCAGCCAAGTAACCGGGACTAGCGGGATATTCTCAGATACGCAGTATTTT.

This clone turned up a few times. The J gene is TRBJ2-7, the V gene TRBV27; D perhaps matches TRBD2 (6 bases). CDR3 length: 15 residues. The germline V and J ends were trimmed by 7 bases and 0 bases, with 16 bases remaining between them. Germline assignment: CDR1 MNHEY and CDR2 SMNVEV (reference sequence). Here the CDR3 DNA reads TGTGCCAGCACCCCCTCCGAGCGGGTCTCCTACGAGCAGTACTTC. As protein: CASTPSERVSYEQYF.

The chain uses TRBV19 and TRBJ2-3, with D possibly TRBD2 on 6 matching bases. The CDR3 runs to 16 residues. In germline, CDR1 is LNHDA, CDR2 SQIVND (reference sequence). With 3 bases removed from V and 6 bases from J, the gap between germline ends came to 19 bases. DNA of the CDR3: TGTGCCAGTAGTATTGCGAGGGCCCTACGGGGGGATACGCAGTATTTT. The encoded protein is CASSIARALRGDTQYF.

CDR3 bases: TGTGCCAGCAGCGTAGAGGACGGGGAATCTGGAAACACCATATATTTT. Translating it yields CASSVEDGESGNTIYF. The V call is TRBV9, the J call TRBJ1-3; D is unclear. Trimming pared 0 bases from V and 1 base from J, leaving 11 bases between. CDR3 length equals 16 residues. Germline V gives CDR1 SGDLS, CDR2 YYNGEE. The full variable domain, in which reference TRBV9 and TRBJ1-3 provide the parts outside the CDR3, is DSGVTQTPKHLITATGQRVTLRCSPRSGDLSVYWYQQSLDQGLQFLIQYYNGEERAKGNILERFSAQQFPDLHSELNLSSLELGDSALYFCASSVEDGESGNTIYFGEGSWLTVV.

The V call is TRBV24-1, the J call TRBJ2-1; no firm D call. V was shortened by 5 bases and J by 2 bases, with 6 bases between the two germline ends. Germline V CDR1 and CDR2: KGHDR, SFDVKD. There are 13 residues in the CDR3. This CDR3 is CATSVFTYNEQFF. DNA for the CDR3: TGTGCCACCAGTGTTTTTACCTACAATGAGCAGTTCTTC.

The CDR3 loop reads CASSPPGGDIQYF. CDR3 DNA: TGTGCCAGCTCACCACCGGGAGGAGACATTCAGTACTTC. This sequence joins TRBV18 and TRBJ2-4, with D possibly matching TRBD2 (6 bases). This CDR3 spans 13 amino acids. Germline V CDR1 and CDR2: KGHSH, LQKENI. The germline V and J ends were trimmed by 0 bases and 8 bases, with 8 bases remaining between them.

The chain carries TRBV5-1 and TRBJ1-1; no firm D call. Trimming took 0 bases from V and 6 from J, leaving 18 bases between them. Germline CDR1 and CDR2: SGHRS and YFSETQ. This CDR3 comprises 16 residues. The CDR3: CASSLVGGGPRAEAFF. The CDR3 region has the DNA TGCGCCAGCAGCTTGGTAGGCGGAGGGCCGAGGGCTGAAGCTTTCTTT. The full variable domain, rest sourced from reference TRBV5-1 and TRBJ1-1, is KAGVTQTPRYLIKTRGQQVTLSCSPISGHRSVSWYQQTPGQGLQFLFEYFSETQRNKGNFPGRFSGRQFSNSRSEMNVSTLELGDSALYLCASSLVGGGPRAEAFFGQGTRLTVV.

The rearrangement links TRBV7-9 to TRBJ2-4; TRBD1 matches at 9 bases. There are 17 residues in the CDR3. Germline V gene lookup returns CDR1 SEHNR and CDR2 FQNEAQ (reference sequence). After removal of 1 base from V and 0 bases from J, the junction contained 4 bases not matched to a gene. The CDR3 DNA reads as TGTGCCAGCAGCTTAGGTGGGACAGGGTTAGCCAAAAACATTCAGTACTTC. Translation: CASSLGGTGLAKNIQYF. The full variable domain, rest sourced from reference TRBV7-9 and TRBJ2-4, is DTGVSQNPRHKITKRGQNVTFRCDPISEHNRLYWYRQTLGQGPEFLTYFQNEAQLEKSRLLSDRFSAERPKGSFSTLEIQRTEQGDSAMYLCASSLGGTGLAKNIQYFGAGTRLSVL.